These T cell receptor beta chains were read from a single sample in a study of cytomegalovirus exposure and HLA in healthy donors. TCRdb's table, derived via immunoSEQ multiplex PCR, lists solely in-frame clones and lacks some. This table holds roughly 200,000 clones, less than 80% found once. The source material was PBMCs. Receptor source: a young woman in good health and CMV-seropositive. The CDR3 runs from the conserved cysteine through the conserved F or W. The order of the fields is clone size, V gene, J gene, D gene, CDR3 protein, CDR3 DNA. D genes are given only for firm matches. A row's size may be missing; if present it is once, few, many or a size class.

clone_size: .; v_call: TRBV6-5; j_call: TRBJ2-4; d_call: .; cdr3_aa: CASSYSTENIQYF; cdr3_nt: TGTGCCAGCAGTTACTCGACAGAAAACATTCAGTACTTC
clone_size: .; v_call: TRBV25-1; j_call: TRBJ1-1; d_call: .; cdr3_aa: CASSENRDGTEAFF; cdr3_nt: TGTGCCAGCAGTGAAAACAGGGATGGCACTGAAGCTTTCTTT
clone_size: .; v_call: TRBV27; j_call: TRBJ2-1; d_call: .; cdr3_aa: CASTTGGVAYNEQFF; cdr3_nt: TGTGCCAGCACCACCGGGGGAGTGGCCTACAATGAGCAGTTCTTC
clone_size: .; v_call: TRBV5-1; j_call: TRBJ2-5; d_call: TRBD1; cdr3_aa: CASSLGQGIVETQYF; cdr3_nt: TGCGCCAGCAGCTTGGGACAGGGGATCGTCGAGACCCAGTACTTC
clone_size: .; v_call: TRBV19; j_call: TRBJ1-5; d_call: .; cdr3_aa: CASSIGAGYQPQHF; cdr3_nt: TGTGCCAGTAGTATAGGGGCCGGATATCAGCCCCAGCATTTT
clone_size: .; v_call: TRBV5-1; j_call: TRBJ2-7; d_call: TRBD1; cdr3_aa: CASRLKTGRDEQYF; cdr3_nt: TGCGCCAGCAGACTAAAGACAGGGCGGGACGAGCAGTACTTC
clone_size: .; v_call: TRBV30; j_call: TRBJ2-5; d_call: .; cdr3_aa: CAWSARLRGETQYF; cdr3_nt: TGTGCCTGGAGTGCTAGACTTCGAGGGGAGACCCAGTACTTC
clone_size: .; v_call: TRBV27; j_call: TRBJ2-7; d_call: .; cdr3_aa: CASSSLDGGHVYEQYF; cdr3_nt: TGTGCCAGCAGTTCCCTGGATGGCGGCCACGTATACGAGCAGTACTTC
clone_size: once; v_call: TRBV2; j_call: TRBJ2-2; d_call: .; cdr3_aa: CASTREHTGELFF; cdr3_nt: TGTGCCAGCACCCGGGAGCACACCGGGGAGCTGTTTTTT
clone_size: .; v_call: TRBV13; j_call: TRBJ2-4; d_call: TRBD1; cdr3_aa: CASSLGMTGGAVYSQYF; cdr3_nt: TGTGCCAGCAGCTTGGGGATGACAGGGGGCGCCGTTTATTCTCAGTACTTC
clone_size: .; v_call: TRBV9; j_call: TRBJ2-1; d_call: TRBD1; cdr3_aa: CASSDRDSDYNEQFF; cdr3_nt: TGTGCCAGCAGCGACCGGGACAGCGATTACAATGAGCAGTTCTTC
clone_size: .; v_call: TRBV4-3; j_call: TRBJ2-7; d_call: .; cdr3_aa: CASSQDRQGWYEQYF; cdr3_nt: TGCGCCAGCAGCCAAGACCGGCAGGGGTGGTACGAGCAGTACTTC
clone_size: .; v_call: TRBV2; j_call: TRBJ2-7; d_call: .; cdr3_aa: CASIETGYEQYF; cdr3_nt: TGTGCCAGCATCGAGACGGGGTACGAGCAGTACTTC
clone_size: .; v_call: TRBV11-3; j_call: TRBJ1-4; d_call: TRBD1; cdr3_aa: CASSPWTGHEKLFF; cdr3_nt: TGTGCCAGCAGCCCGTGGACAGGGCACGAAAAACTGTTTTTT
clone_size: .; v_call: TRBV10-3; j_call: TRBJ1-5; d_call: .; cdr3_aa: CAISEYDQGNQPQHF; cdr3_nt: TGTGCCATCAGTGAATATGACCAGGGGAATCAGCCCCAGCATTTT
clone_size: .; v_call: TRBV18; j_call: TRBJ2-3; d_call: TRBD1; cdr3_aa: CASSRQGYLNTDTQYF; cdr3_nt: TGTGCCAGCTCACGACAGGGGTACCTAAACACAGATACGCAGTATTTT
clone_size: .; v_call: TRBV11-3; j_call: TRBJ2-2; d_call: TRBD2; cdr3_aa: CASSGGGFNTGELFF; cdr3_nt: TGTGCCAGCAGCGGGGGGGGGTTCAACACCGGGGAGCTGTTTTTT
clone_size: .; v_call: TRBV6-5; j_call: TRBJ2-7; d_call: TRBD1; cdr3_aa: CASTSGTAGYEQYF; cdr3_nt: TGTGCCAGCACCTCCGGGACAGCCGGCTACGAGCAGTACTTC
clone_size: .; v_call: TRBV19; j_call: TRBJ2-7; d_call: TRBD2; cdr3_aa: CASSTGLPNYEQYF; cdr3_nt: TGTGCCAGTAGTACGGGACTACCTAATTACGAGCAGTACTTC
clone_size: .; v_call: TRBV4-1; j_call: TRBJ2-1; d_call: TRBD2; cdr3_aa: CASSQDTREGIYNEQFF; cdr3_nt: TGCGCCAGCAGCCAAGATACGCGGGAGGGAATATACAATGAGCAGTTCTTC
clone_size: .; v_call: TRBV6-4; j_call: TRBJ2-1; d_call: .; cdr3_aa: CASSEYGRGSYNEQFF; cdr3_nt: TGTGCCAGCAGTGAGTACGGCAGGGGTTCCTACAATGAGCAGTTCTTC
clone_size: .; v_call: TRBV4-3; j_call: TRBJ1-4; d_call: TRBD1; cdr3_aa: CASSRSRQGAMSSVEKLFF; cdr3_nt: TGCGCCAGCAGCCGAAGCCGACAGGGGGCGATGAGCTCGGTTGAAAAACTGTTTTTT
clone_size: .; v_call: TRBV5-8; j_call: TRBJ2-7; d_call: TRBD1; cdr3_aa: CASSSQGTGTYEQYF; cdr3_nt: TGTGCCAGCAGCTCCCAGGGGACAGGGACCTACGAGCAGTACTTC
clone_size: few; v_call: TRBV6-5; j_call: TRBJ2-7; d_call: .; cdr3_aa: CASSLGDSGSFYEQYF; cdr3_nt: TGTGCCAGCAGTTTAGGTGACTCCGGATCCTTCTACGAGCAGTACTTC
clone_size: once; v_call: TRBV7-2; j_call: TRBJ1-1; d_call: TRBD1; cdr3_aa: CASSRRTGGGGGAEAFF; cdr3_nt: TGTGCCAGCAGCAGGAGGACAGGGGGCGGGGGGGGCGCTGAAGCTTTCTTT
clone_size: .; v_call: TRBV9; j_call: TRBJ1-1; d_call: TRBD1; cdr3_aa: CASSATQGTEAFF; cdr3_nt: TGTGCCAGCAGCGCGACACAGGGGACTGAAGCTTTCTTT
clone_size: .; v_call: TRBV5-4; j_call: TRBJ2-7; d_call: .; cdr3_aa: CASRYRHGEQYF; cdr3_nt: TGTGCCAGCAGGTATCGACATGGGGAGCAGTACTTC
clone_size: few; v_call: TRBV19; j_call: TRBJ2-1; d_call: TRBD2; cdr3_aa: CASTQAGGLDNEQFF; cdr3_nt: TGTGCCAGTACTCAAGCGGGGGGGCTGGACAATGAGCAGTTCTTC